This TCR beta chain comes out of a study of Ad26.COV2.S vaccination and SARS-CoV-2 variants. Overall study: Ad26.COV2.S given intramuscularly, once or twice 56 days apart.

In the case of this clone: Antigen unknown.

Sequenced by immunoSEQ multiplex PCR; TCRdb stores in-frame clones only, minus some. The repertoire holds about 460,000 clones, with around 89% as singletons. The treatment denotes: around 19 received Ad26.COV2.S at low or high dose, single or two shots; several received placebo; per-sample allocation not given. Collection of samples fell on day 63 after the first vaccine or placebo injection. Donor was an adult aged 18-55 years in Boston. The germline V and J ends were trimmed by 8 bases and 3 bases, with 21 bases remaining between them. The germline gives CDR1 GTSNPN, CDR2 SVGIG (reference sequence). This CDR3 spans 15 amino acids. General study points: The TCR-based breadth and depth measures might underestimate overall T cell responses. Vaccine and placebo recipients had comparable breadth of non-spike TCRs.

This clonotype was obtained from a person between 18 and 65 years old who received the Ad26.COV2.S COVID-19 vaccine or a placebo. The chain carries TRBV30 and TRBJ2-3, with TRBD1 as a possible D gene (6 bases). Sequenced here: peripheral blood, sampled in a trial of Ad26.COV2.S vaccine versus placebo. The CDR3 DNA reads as TGTGCCGGGGGCTTGGCAGGGGCGCGGACAGATACGCAGTATTTT. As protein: CAGGLAGARTDTQYF.